This T cell receptor (beta chain) is drawn from a study of chemoradiotherapy in HPV16-positive cancers (dated by TCRdb to between 2020 and 2023). Turning to the overall study: Functional T-cell assays on cells from a couple of HPV16-positive patients defined candidate HPV-specific T-cell clones and common TCR motifs. The study asked whether T-cell immunity against the HPV oncoproteins E6 and E7 changes during chemoradiotherapy and whether it affects survival. Next, the candidate HPV-specific TCRs and motifs were followed in TCR repertoires from roughly 90 patients with HPV-related cancers. What the study reported, not specific to this receptor: Expansion of candidate HPV-specific clones and E7-related TCR motifs was observed in the tumor microenvironment during treatment, whereas no such expansion was observed for non-HPV-specific T cells. The survival association was reported for HPV16-positive patients, and the functional definition of HPV-specific T cells was derived from only a couple of HPV16-positive patients. In HPV16-positive patients, expansion of HPV-responsive T cells during chemoradiotherapy was found to be associated with improved recurrence-free survival.

For this clone: Its antigen is not yet known. Base qualities are missing; no much larger clone stands one base away.

Library method: the immunoSEQ multiplex PCR assay. TCRdb mirrors the immuneACCESS table, restricted to in-frame sequences. Some clones are absent from its copies; in checked studies, under half trace to an unresolved V gene, and the reason for the others is unknown. This sample holds fewer than 20,000 clones; 84% were observed only once. Of the sample, around 3.7% falls within the top ten clones. Repertoires were sampled repeatedly over the course of chemoradiotherapy, so clonal expansion could be followed in the tumor microenvironment. V and J are trimmed by 0 bases and 2 bases, and the gene matches miss 9 bases of the junction. The CDR3 spans 19 residues, from the cysteine through the phenylalanine. The read is trimmed to its CDR3 DNA, 57 bases read in frame from base 1. According to the germline V gene, CDR1 reads LGHNA and CDR2 reads YSLEER.

This TCR came from a human donor with HPV-associated anogenital cancer. Sample: blood, taken from a patient who underwent chemoradiotherapy. The chain employs TRBV4-3 and TRBJ2-4; 11 central nucleotides agree with TRBD2. The nucleotide sequence is TGCGCCAGCAGCCAAGATGCTAGCGGGGGGCGGGGCCCCAAAAACATTCAGTACTTC. This sequence encodes CASSQDASGGRGPKNIQYF.